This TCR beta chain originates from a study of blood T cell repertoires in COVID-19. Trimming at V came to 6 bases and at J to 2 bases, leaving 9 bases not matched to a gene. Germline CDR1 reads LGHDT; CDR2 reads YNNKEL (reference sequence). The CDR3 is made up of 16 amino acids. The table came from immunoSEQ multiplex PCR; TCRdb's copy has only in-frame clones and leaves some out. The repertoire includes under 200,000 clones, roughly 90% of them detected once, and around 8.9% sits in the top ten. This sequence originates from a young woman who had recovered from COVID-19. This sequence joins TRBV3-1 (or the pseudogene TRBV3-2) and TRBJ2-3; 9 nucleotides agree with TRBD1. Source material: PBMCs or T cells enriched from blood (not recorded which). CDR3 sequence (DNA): TGTGCCAGCAGGCATACCGGGACAGGGAACACAGATACGCAGTATTTT. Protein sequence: CASRHTGTGNTDTQYF.